This TCR beta chain comes out of a study of breast tumors, draining lymph nodes, adjacent tissues. Study-level results: Most tumor T cells seemingly derive from lymph node, then expand in tumor. Luminal-like breast cancer showed significantly higher tumor–nontumor repertoire similarity than basal-like. Tumor T cell lymph node origin was a supported hypothesis, not proven. Compared with lymph nodes, tumors were less diverse; compared with nontumor tissue, more.

From the multiplex PCR reads, TCRdb called clonotypes with MiXCR, one entry per CDR3 protein. Of 180,000 or so distinct CDR3 sequences in the sample, approximately 33% were seen once. This clonotype has a count of ten or more. The antigen is unknown. The lymph nodes were axillary draining lymph nodes from breast cancer patients. The CDR3 runs to 13 residues. Germline assignment: CDR1 MNHNS and CDR2 SASEGT. V was shortened by 3 bases and J by 8 bases, with 11 bases between the two germline ends. The V call is TRBV6-1, the J call TRBJ1-3; D may be TRBD1 (5 bases). This clonotype was sampled from a female donor with breast cancer. Some clones in this sample may be carry-over from other donors' samples. The material sequenced was axillary lymph node tissue. The CDR3 DNA reads as TGTGCCAGCAGTGATCAGTCGGGGGACACCATATATTTT. Its protein is CASSDQSGDTIYF.